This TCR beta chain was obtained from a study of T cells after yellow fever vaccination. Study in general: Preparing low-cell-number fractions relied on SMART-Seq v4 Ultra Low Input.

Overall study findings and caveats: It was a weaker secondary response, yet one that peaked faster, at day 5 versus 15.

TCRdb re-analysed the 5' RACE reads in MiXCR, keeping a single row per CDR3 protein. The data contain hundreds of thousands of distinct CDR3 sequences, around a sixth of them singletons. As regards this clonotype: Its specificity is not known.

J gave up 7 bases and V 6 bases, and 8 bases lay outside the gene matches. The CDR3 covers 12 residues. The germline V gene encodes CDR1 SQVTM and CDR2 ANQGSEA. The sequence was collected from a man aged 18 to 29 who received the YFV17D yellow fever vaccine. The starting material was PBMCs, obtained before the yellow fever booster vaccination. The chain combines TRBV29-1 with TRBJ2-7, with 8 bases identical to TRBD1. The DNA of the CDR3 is TGCAGCGTACGGACAGGGTTCGGGGAGCAGTACGTC. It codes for CSVRTGFGEQYV.